This TCR beta chain was sequenced for a study of chemoradiotherapy in HPV16-positive cancers. Over chemoradiotherapy, repertoires were sampled more than once. TCRdb's table, derived via immunoSEQ multiplex PCR, lists solely in-frame clones and lacks some. The sample has roughly 13,000 clones; roughly 90% are singletons. Trimming stripped 4 bases from V and 0 bases from J, with 15 bases between. The germline gives CDR1 SGHTA, CDR2 FQGNSA. The CDR3 is made up of 16 amino acids. The origin of this receptor is a human donor with HPV-associated anogenital cancer. The chain has TRBV7-2 and TRBJ1-1; D is unresolved. The specimen comprised tumor tissue, sampled from a patient who underwent chemoradiotherapy. CDR3 in DNA: TGTGCCAGCAGCTCCCACCTCGACTGGATGAACACTGAAGCTTTCTTT. It specifies CASSSHLDWMNTEAFF.